This note documents a single T cell receptor (beta chain) sequence. The target antigen is unknown. Looked up from germline, CDR1 is MNHNS and CDR2 is SASEGT. The CDR3 spans 14 residues. Trimming shortened V by 6 bases and J by 0 bases, and 12 bases separated the two germline ends. These data come from a study of shared clonotypes between healthy human individuals. Study-wide context: Donor ages ranged 18 to 49 years: two women, a few men.

The study's findings and limits: Measured sharing among donors was expected to vary with sequencing depth.

The data were produced by immunoSEQ multiplex PCR, yet TCRdb's version contains in-frame clones alone and is incomplete. The data contain about 2.4 million clones, 80% to 95% of them singletons. The chain links TRBV6-1 to TRBJ2-7; D call uncertain. Sequencing was done on a sample of naive CD4+ T cells from PBMCs. Subset in this sample: CD45RA+ positively selected. This clonotype was sampled from a man aged 18 to 35 in good health. Some clones in this sample may be carry-over from other donors' samples. The CDR3: CASSQPWSSYEQYF. CDR3 nucleotide sequence: TGTGCCAGCAGCCAACCTTGGAGCTCCTACGAGCAGTACTTC.